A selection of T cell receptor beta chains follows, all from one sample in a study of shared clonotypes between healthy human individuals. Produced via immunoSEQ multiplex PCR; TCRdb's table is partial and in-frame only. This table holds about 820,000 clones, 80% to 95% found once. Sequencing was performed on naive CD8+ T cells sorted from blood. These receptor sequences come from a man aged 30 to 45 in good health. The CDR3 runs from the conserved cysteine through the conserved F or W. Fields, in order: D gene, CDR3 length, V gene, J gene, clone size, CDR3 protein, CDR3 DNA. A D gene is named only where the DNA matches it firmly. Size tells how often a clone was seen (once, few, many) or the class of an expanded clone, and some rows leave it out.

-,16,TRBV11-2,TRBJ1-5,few,CASSLGPETVDQPQHF,TGTGCCAGCAGCTTAGGTCCGGAGACCGTTGATCAGCCCCAGCATTTT
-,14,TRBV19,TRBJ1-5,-,CASSTGLGDQPQHF,TGTGCCAGTAGTACCGGGTTAGGGGATCAGCCCCAGCATTTT
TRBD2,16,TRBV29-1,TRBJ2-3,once,CSVPGLRREGQDTQYF,TGCAGCGTTCCCGGGTTGCGGCGGGAGGGCCAAGATACGCAGTATTTT
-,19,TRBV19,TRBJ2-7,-,CASSPRGLMTSARGYEQYF,TGTGCCAGTAGCCCCAGGGGACTTATGACGAGCGCACGGGGCTACGAGCAGTACTTC
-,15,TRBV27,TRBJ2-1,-,CASSFLPQDPNEQFF,TGTGCCAGCAGTTTCCTCCCACAGGACCCGAATGAGCAGTTCTTC
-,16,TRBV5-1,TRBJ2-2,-,CASSVGQGWRTGELFF,TGCGCCAGCAGCGTAGGGCAGGGGTGGCGGACCGGGGAGCTGTTTTTT
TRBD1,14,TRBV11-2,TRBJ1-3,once,CASSTTGSGNTIYF,TGTGCCAGCAGCACGACAGGGTCTGGAAACACCATATATTTT
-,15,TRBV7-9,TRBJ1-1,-,CASSSPRAGSSEAFF,TGTGCCAGCAGCTCCCCCAGGGCAGGGAGTTCTGAAGCTTTCTTT
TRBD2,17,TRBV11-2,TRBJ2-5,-,CASSLDPPTSGQETQYF,TGTGCCAGCAGCTTAGATCCCCCTACTAGCGGTCAAGAGACCCAGTACTTC
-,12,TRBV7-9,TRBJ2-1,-,CASSLREGEQFF,TGTGCCAGCAGCCTGCGAGAGGGTGAACAGTTCTTC
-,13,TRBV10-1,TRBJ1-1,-,CASKHHVNTEAFF,TGCGCCAGCAAACACCACGTGAACACTGAAGCTTTCTTT
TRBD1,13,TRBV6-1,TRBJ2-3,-,CASTRTGADTQYF,TGTGCCAGCACCCGAACAGGGGCAGATACGCAGTATTTT
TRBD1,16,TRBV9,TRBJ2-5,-,CASSENRGRLKETQYF,TGTGCCAGCAGCGAGAACAGGGGGCGGCTCAAAGAGACCCAGTACTTC
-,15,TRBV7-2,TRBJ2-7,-,CASRLYSTGSYEQYF,TGTGCCAGCAGATTATACTCGACAGGCTCCTACGAGCAGTACTTC
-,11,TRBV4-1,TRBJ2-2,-,CASSHGGELFF,TGCGCCAGCAGCCACGGCGGGGAGCTGTTTTTT
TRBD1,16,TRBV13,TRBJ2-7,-,CASRRRGTGDSYEQYF,TGTGCCAGCAGACGGAGAGGGACAGGGGACTCCTACGAGCAGTACTTC
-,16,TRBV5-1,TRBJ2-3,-,CASSLVPGSYTDTQYF,TGCGCCAGCAGCTTGGTGCCAGGTTCTTACACAGATACGCAGTATTTT
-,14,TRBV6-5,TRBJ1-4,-,CASRSREVWEKLFF,TGTGCCAGCAGGAGCAGGGAGGTTTGGGAAAAACTGTTTTTT
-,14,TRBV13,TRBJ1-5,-,CASSLQGVNQPQHF,TGTGCCAGCAGCCTTCAGGGTGTTAATCAGCCCCAGCATTTT
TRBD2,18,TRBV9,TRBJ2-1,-,CASSPPASGRESYNEQFF,TGTGCCAGCAGCCCTCCGGCTAGCGGGAGGGAGTCCTACAATGAGCAGTTCTTC
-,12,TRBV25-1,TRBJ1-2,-,CASSEYRHGYTF,TGTGCCAGCAGTGAATATAGGCATGGCTACACCTTC
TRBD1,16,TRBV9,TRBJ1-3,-,CASSVAQGGSGNTIYF,TGTGCCAGCAGCGTCGCACAGGGGGGCTCTGGAAACACCATATATTTT
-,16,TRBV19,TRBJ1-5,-,CASSIDLGTFLRPQHF,TGTGCCAGTAGTATAGATCTAGGCACGTTCTTAAGGCCCCAGCATTTT
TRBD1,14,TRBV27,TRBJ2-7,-,CASSAGQGNYEQYF,TGTGCCAGCAGTGCAGGACAGGGTAACTACGAGCAGTACTTC